This T cell receptor beta chain was recorded in a study of blood T cell repertoires in COVID-19. Overall study context: Sources were T cells, B-cell-depleted T cells, or PBMCs; the material itself was cDNA or gDNA.

The method was immunoSEQ multiplex PCR; TCRdb's version includes in-frame clones alone and lacks a portion of them. Among roughly 250,000 clones, around 89% were seen once, and the ten largest hold under 9.5%. Germline V gene sequence: CDR1 MNHEY, CDR2 SMNVEV (reference sequence). The V end was cut by 2 bases, the J end by 7 bases, with 18 bases between. The CDR3 length is 16 residues. J is TRBJ1-5 and V is TRBV27; the D gene is possibly TRBD1 (6 bases). This clonotype was sampled from a man in his forties who had recovered from COVID-19. Material for sequencing was PBMCs or T cells enriched from blood (not recorded which). Written as DNA, the CDR3 is TGTGCCAGCAGTTTACGCGGGGGCCGTTACGGGCAGCCCCAGCATTTT. It translates to CASSLRGGRYGQPQHF.